This TCR beta chain was found in a study of OX40 agonist ivuxolimab in advanced cancers. Sequencing was performed with immunoSEQ multiplex PCR; in TCRdb, only in-frame clones are kept and a portion is missing. The sample has just under 75,000 clones, 75% to 95% seen once. The germline V gene encodes CDR1 LNHDA and CDR2 SQIVND (reference sequence). V was pared by 7 bases and J by 2 bases, with 13 bases between. The CDR3 is 14 amino acids. The TCR was taken from an adult with an advanced solid tumor such as melanoma, head and neck, liver or kidney cancer. Specimen: CD4+ or CD8+ T cells sorted from blood, collected in a trial of the OX40 agonist ivuxolimab. V is TRBV19 and J is TRBJ2-3; maybe TRBD2 (6 bases). The CDR3 spells CASTGSEYTDTQYF. CDR3 nucleotide sequence: TGTGCCAGTACCGGGAGTGAATACACAGATACGCAGTATTTT. The complete variable domain, with remaining parts taken from reference TRBV19 and TRBJ2-3, reads DGGITQSPKYLFRKEGQNVTLSCEQNLNHDAMYWYRQDPGQGLRLIYYSQIVNDFQKGDIAEGYSVSREKKESFPLTVTSAQKNPTAFYLCASTGSEYTDTQYFGPGTRLTVL.